This T cell receptor (beta chain) was sequenced during a study of cytomegalovirus exposure and HLA in healthy donors. Study-wide results and limits: Accurate predictions that matched the HLA-A and HLA-B alleles of most subjects were reportedly made from TCR beta sequences.

Notes on this clone: Its antigen is unknown.

In the PCR, 60 Vbeta and 13 Jbeta primers were used. Profiled with immunoSEQ multiplex PCR; TCRdb holds only in-frame clones, not every one. The top ten hold 4% of the sample, which has some 97,000 clones, about 77% seen once. Sample: PBMCs. The sequence was obtained from a woman in her 50s in good health and CMV-seropositive.

The CDR3 protein is CASSLSPGTVSGNTIYF. The CDR3, as DNA: TGTGCCAGCAGCTTAAGTCCCGGGACAGTCTCTGGAAACACCATATATTTT. This chain joins TRBV11-2 and TRBJ1-3; 7 nucleotides match TRBD1. Germline V gene sequence: CDR1 SGHAT, CDR2 FQNNGV. Trimming removed 2 bases from V and 0 bases from J; junction bases left unmatched: 7. The CDR3 is 17 residues long.